This T cell receptor beta chain derives from a study of beta chain features in type 1 diabetes. Notes on the study in general: All four CD4+ subsets of Type 1 diabetes patients contained TCRB CDR3s that were moderately but significantly shorter.

CD45RO/CCR7/CD25/CD127/CD95/CD27 sorting isolated CD4+ naive, central memory, regulatory and stem cell-like memory cells. Sequenced material consisted of expressed TCRB transcripts (all of the isolated RNA was reverse transcribed). Some clones are missing from TCRdb's copy, which holds only in-frame ones; the method was immunoSEQ multiplex PCR. The sample records 600,000 or so clones, around an eighth being singletons. This clone was seen more than once but under ten times. The target antigen is unknown. CDR1 SGHTA and CDR2 FQGNSA come from the germline V gene. The CDR3 runs 13 residues. V lost 0 bases and J 8 bases, leaving 10 bases between the germline ends.

This sequence was found in a man aged 25-40 years with type 1 diabetes. Sequenced material: naive CD4+ T cells from blood. J is TRBJ1-2 and V is TRBV7-2, with D unresolved. The CDR3 loop is CASSLAGTGGYTF. In DNA form, the CDR3 reads TGTGCCAGCAGCTTAGCCGGAACTGGGGGCTACACCTTC.